This T cell receptor beta chain was sequenced during a study of blood T cell repertoires in COVID-19. Clones were read by immunoSEQ multiplex PCR, and TCRdb kept only the in-frame ones, dropping some. The table includes a few hundred thousand clones, 85% detected once. The CDR3 runs 15 residues. V shed 5 bases and J shed 6 bases, with 19 bases lying between them. Germline V lookup: CDR1 MRHNA, CDR2 SNTAGT. The rearrangement joins TRBV6-4 to TRBJ1-2; the D gene is possibly TRBD1 (6 bases). The sequenced sample was peripheral blood. The receptor's source is a young woman with acute or convalescent COVID-19. DNA of the CDR3: TGTGCCAGCAGTCCAACCCCGGGGGGGGCGCATGGCTACACCTTC. Translated: CASSPTPGGAHGYTF.